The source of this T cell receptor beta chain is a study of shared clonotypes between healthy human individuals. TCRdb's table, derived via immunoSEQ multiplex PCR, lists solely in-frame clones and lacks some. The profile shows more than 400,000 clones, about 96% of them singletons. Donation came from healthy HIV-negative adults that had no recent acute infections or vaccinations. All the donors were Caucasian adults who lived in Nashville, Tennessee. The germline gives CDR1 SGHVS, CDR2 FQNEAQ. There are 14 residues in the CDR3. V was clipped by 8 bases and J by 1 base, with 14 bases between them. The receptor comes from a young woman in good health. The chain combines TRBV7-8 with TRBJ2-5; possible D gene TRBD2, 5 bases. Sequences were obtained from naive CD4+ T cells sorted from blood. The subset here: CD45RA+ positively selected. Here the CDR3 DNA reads TGTGCCAGCGTTGCTCACGCGGGCCAAGAGACCCAGTACTTC. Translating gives CASVAHAGQETQYF.